A single sample gave rise to the 16 T cell receptor beta chains below, sequenced in a study of T cells after yellow fever vaccination. In TCRdb, the 5' RACE reads were re-called with MiXCR into one record per CDR3 protein. The sample lists about 25,000 distinct CDR3 sequences, about 3.2% seen once, with about 0.98% in the top ten. The source material was PBMCs, either bulk or a sorted T-cell subset (CD4+, CD8+, memory, or dextramer-sorted; not recorded which), sampled about 49 days after the first yellow fever vaccination. The source is a young man who received the YFV17D yellow fever vaccine.

This clonotype has a count of ten or more. In nucleotides, the CDR3 is TGTGCCAGCAGCTTATGGAGAGAGGGCTACACCTTC. Translation gives CASSLWREGYTF. The chain couples TRBV11-1 to TRBJ1-2; D is undetermined. Germline CDR1 SGHAT, CDR2 FQDESV (reference sequence). The germline V and J ends were trimmed by 2 bases and 8 bases, with 9 bases remaining between them. CDR3 length equals 12 residues.

This clonotype was observed many times. The chain couples TRBV5-1 to TRBJ2-3, with TRBD2 as a possible D gene (5 bases). Trimming left V 0 bases short and J 5 bases short, with 10 bases between. The CDR3 is made up of 14 amino acids. The germline CDR1 and CDR2 sequences are SGHRS and YFSETQ. The CDR3 DNA sequence: TGCGCCAGCAGCTTGGCGGCGGGCGGAGATACGCAGTATTTT. It specifies CASSLAAGGDTQYF.

At least ten counts were recorded for this clonotype. V and J are TRBV15 and TRBJ2-5, with 7 bases identical to TRBD1. In germline, CDR1 is LNHNV, CDR2 YYDKDF (reference sequence). J was trimmed by 1 base and V by 1 base; bases with no gene match: 6. The CDR3 loop spans 16 amino acids. CDR3 nucleotides: TGTGCCACCAGCAGAGCCAAGGGGGCTAGCCAAGAGACCCAGTACTTC. Its protein product is CATSRAKGASQETQYF.

Many counts were recorded for this clonotype. The chain uses TRBV20-1 and TRBJ2-5, with TRBD1 matching over 8 bases. Germline V lookup: CDR1 DFQATT, CDR2 SNEGSKA (reference sequence). Unmatched junction bases numbered 2, after V lost 3 bases and J lost 5 bases. The CDR3 has 12 residues. The CDR3 DNA reads TGCAGTGCTAGCTGGACAGGGGAGACCCAGTACTTC. It encodes CSASWTGETQYF.

At least ten counts were recorded for this clonotype. The chain uses TRBV5-4 and TRBJ2-7; TRBD1 matches at 8 bases. The germline gives CDR1 SGHNT, CDR2 YYREEE (reference sequence). The CDR3 has 16 residues. V trimming: 0 bases; J trimming: 3 bases; junction bases outside the gene matches: 8. The CDR3: CASSLGSPGGVYEQYF. CDR3 in DNA: TGTGCCAGCAGCTTGGGTTCCCCAGGGGGCGTCTACGAGCAGTACTTC.

There are many counts of this clonotype. The genes are TRBV10-3 and TRBJ2-2; no clear D. The CDR3 covers 15 residues. The V end lost 0 bases, the J end lost 8 bases, and 13 bases lay between the germline ends. Germline CDR1 and CDR2: ENHRY and SYGVKD. CDR3 sequence reads: CAISESGQDTGELFF. CDR3 coding DNA: TGTGCCATCAGTGAGTCAGGGCAGGATACGGGGGAGCTGTTTTTT.

This clonotype came up many times. The V call is TRBV18, the J call TRBJ1-2; D perhaps matches TRBD1 (6 bases). The germline CDR1 and CDR2 sequences are KGHSH and LQKENI. The CDR3 length is 14 residues. V lost 9 bases, J lost 1 base, and 15 bases lay in between. The CDR3 DNA reads as TGTGCCAGTTCCGGGACATCCGATAACTATGGCTACACCTTC. It yields the protein CASSGTSDNYGYTF.

This clonotype has ten or more counts. The genes are TRBV6-1 and TRBJ1-2; D ambiguous. Germline loops: CDR1 MNHNS, CDR2 SASEGT. CDR3 length equals 13 residues. Trimming left V 1 base short and J 3 bases short, with 6 bases between. CDR3 amino acids: CASSEVAHYGYTF. CDR3 nucleotides: TGTGCCAGCAGTGAAGTCGCCCACTATGGCTACACCTTC.

At least ten counts were recorded for this clonotype. This chain links TRBV20-1 with TRBJ2-3; 11 bases map to TRBD2. There are 15 residues in the CDR3. J lost 4 bases, V lost 1 base, and 4 bases had no gene match. CDR1 is DFQATT, CDR2 SNEGSKA, per germline (reference sequence). CDR3 bases: TGCAGTGCTAGAGTTCGACTAGCGGGGCCAGATACGCAGTATTTT. As protein: CSARVRLAGPDTQYF.

This clonotype was seen repeatedly, ten times or more. This chain joins TRBV28 and TRBJ2-5; 8 nucleotides align to TRBD1. The CDR3 is 15 amino acids. V was clipped by 5 bases and J by 5 bases; unmatched bases: 10. CDR1 and CDR2 from the germline V gene are MDHEN and SYDVKM. The DNA of the CDR3 is TGTGCCAGCAGTCCCGGCAGGGGGCGAGGGGAGACCCAGTACTTC. It translates to CASSPGRGRGETQYF.

This clonotype has a count of ten or more. The gene calls are TRBV4-1 and TRBJ1-1; D ambiguous. Trimming took 0 bases from V and 2 from J, leaving 10 bases between them. The length of the CDR3 is 15 residues. Germline CDR1 reads MGHRA; CDR2 reads YSYEKL. The CDR3 sequence is CASSQDPQANTEAFF. CDR3 coding DNA: TGCGCCAGCAGCCAAGATCCCCAGGCCAACACTGAAGCTTTCTTT.

This clonotype was recorded at least ten times. The chain employs TRBV7-6 and TRBJ2-7; D is unclear. The CDR3 runs 13 residues. Per the germline V gene, CDR1 is SGHVS and CDR2 is FNYEAQ. V dropped 1 base and J dropped 8 bases, with 12 bases sitting between them. The CDR3 spells CASSLVGGSKQYV. CDR3 bases: TGTGCCAGCAGCTTAGTGGGTGGGTCCAAGCAGTACGTC.

This clonotype was seen ten or more times. The V and J genes are TRBV20-1 and TRBJ1-6; D is unclear. The CDR3 length is 13 residues. Trimming pared 3 bases from V and 9 bases from J, leaving 12 bases between. Germline V gene sequence: CDR1 DFQATT, CDR2 SNEGSKA (reference sequence). CDR3 nucleotide sequence: TGCAGTGCTAGTGGAGGAGTTGGTTCACCCCTCCACTTT. It specifies CSASGGVGSPLHF.

There are many counts of this clonotype. The chain uses TRBV28 and TRBJ1-2; D unclear. V lost 6 bases and J 4 bases, leaving 15 bases between the germline ends. CDR1 MDHEN and CDR2 SYDVKM come from the germline V gene. The CDR3 extends over 14 amino acids. CDR3 amino acids: CASSPPTVSYGYTF. The CDR3 nucleotides are TGTGCCAGCAGCCCCCCAACAGTAAGCTATGGCTACACCTTC.

The table lists this clonotype with many counts. CDR3 sequence (DNA): TGTGCCAGCAGCTTGGGACAGGGGTTGAGCACTGAAGCTTTCTTT. Amino acids: CASSLGQGLSTEAFF. The rearrangement joins TRBV7-2 to TRBJ1-1; 10 positions match TRBD1. CDR1 and CDR2 (germline): SGHTA, FQGNSA. This CDR3 spans 15 amino acids. V gave up 3 bases and J gave up 4 bases; unmatched junction bases: 5.

This clonotype was seen repeatedly, ten times or more. The chain combines TRBV7-9 with TRBJ1-1; tentative D call: TRBD1 (6 bases). The CDR3 runs to 15 residues. Germline loops: CDR1 SEHNR, CDR2 FQNEAQ (reference sequence). Trimming shortened V by 5 bases and J by 1 base, and 14 bases separated the two germline ends. CDR3 in amino acids: CASSPQGYKNTEAFF. CDR3 bases: TGTGCCAGCAGCCCACAGGGATATAAGAACACTGAAGCTTTCTTT. The complete variable domain, with remaining parts taken from reference TRBV7-9 and TRBJ1-1, reads DTGVSQNPRHKITKRGQNVTFRCDPISEHNRLYWYRQTLGQGPEFLTYFQNEAQLEKSRLLSDRFSAERPKGSFSTLEIQRTEQGDSAMYLCASSPQGYKNTEAFFGQGTRLTVV.